This T cell receptor beta chain originates from a study of T cell repertoires in cytomegalovirus infection. On the study more broadly: Evidence of both CMV infection and a matching HLA type came from public TCR beta signatures.

TCRdb re-called the reads with MiXCR, one entry per CDR3 protein. The table lists about 180,000 distinct CDR3 sequences, about 17% of them singletons, with 20% to 25% in the top ten. Germline CDR1 is MNHEY and CDR2 is SMNVEV (reference sequence). The CDR3 has 14 residues. Deletions cut 5 bases from V and 0 bases from J, with 10 bases between. This TCR was recovered from a human donor in good health (CMV status not recorded). Some clones in this sample may be carry-over from other donors' samples. The J gene is TRBJ1-1, the V gene TRBV27; no definite D call. Specimen: CD8+ T cells from PBMCs. The CDR3 DNA reads TGTGCCAGCAGTGAAGAACGCATGAACACTGAAGCTTTCTTT. As protein: CASSEERMNTEAFF.